A single TCR beta chain is shown here with its context. Its antigen is not known. The source of the sample is a study of response to subunit inactivated influenza vaccine. Germline lookup yields CDR1 SQVTM and CDR2 ANQGSEA. The ends were cut back, 5 bases at V and 1 base at J, with 12 bases in the middle. This CDR3 contains 15 residues. Study-wide results and caveats: Each seasonal influenza vaccination recruits few new T cells, the authors suggested.

TCRdb reprocessed the RT-PCR reads with MiXCR, giving one entry per CDR3 protein. This table holds over 750,000 distinct CDR3 sequences, 20% to 25% found once. The starting material was PBMCs from blood, obtained around 5 days after vaccination. This sequence originates from a man in his fifties who received an inactivated influenza vaccine. V is TRBV29-1 and J is TRBJ2-6; D might be TRBD1 (6 bases). The CDR3 sequence is CSVYGGGSGANVLTF. CDR3 sequence (DNA): TGCAGCGTTTATGGGGGCGGGTCTGGGGCCAACGTCCTGACTTTC.